The 21 T cell receptor beta chains below come from one sample, sequenced in a study of shared clonotypes between healthy human individuals. Sequencing used immunoSEQ multiplex PCR; TCRdb keeps in-frame clones, though not all of them. The sample comprises over 400,000 clones, about 96% of which are singletons, and under 0.065% rests with the top ten. The sample taken for sequencing was naive CD4+ T cells sorted from blood. Documented subset: CD45RA+ positively selected. Receptors were obtained from a woman aged 25 to 45 in good health.

The rearrangement links TRBV21-1 to TRBJ1-5. TRBV21-1 is an annotated pseudogene. This CDR3 contains 16 residues. The CDR3, as DNA: TGTGCCAGCAGCCCTTCTAGGGCGGCTGGGAATCAGCCCCAGCATTTT. Its protein is CASSPSRAAGNQPQHF.

The chain combines TRBV6-6 with TRBJ2-7; the D is unclear. The CDR3 is 14 amino acids. Trimming removed 5 bases from V and 3 bases from J, with 14 bases in between. Germline-derived CDR1 and CDR2 are MNHNY and SVGAGI (reference sequence). CDR3 sequence reads: CASSLTTSHYEQYF. The CDR3 DNA is TGTGCCAGCAGTCTCACAACCTCCCACTACGAGCAGTACTTC.

As regards this clone: The sample holds other DNA sequences that translate to the same CDR3. The chain recombines TRBV30 with TRBJ2-7, with 11 bases identical to TRBD2. The trim removed 0 bases at V and 3 bases at J, leaving 1 base unmatched. The germline CDR1 and CDR2 sequences are GTSNPN and SVGIG (reference sequence). This CDR3 has 14 amino acids. CDR3 nucleotide sequence: TGTGCCTGGAGTGTCCTAGCGGGGGGCTACGAGCAGTACTTC. Its translation is CAWSVLAGGYEQYF.

This chain links TRBV27 with TRBJ2-3; 10 nucleotides align to TRBD1. The CDR3 spans 14 residues. The germline V gene encodes CDR1 MNHEY and CDR2 SMNVEV (reference sequence). The V gene end was trimmed by 6 bases and the J gene end by 4 bases; junction bases not matched to a gene: 4. The CDR3 protein is CASSRQGAPDTQYF. For the CDR3, the DNA is TGTGCCAGCAGCCGACAGGGGGCCCCAGATACGCAGTATTTT.

The chain recombines TRBV5-1 with TRBJ2-3; D gene unclear. Germline V CDR1 and CDR2: SGHRS, YFSETQ. V was trimmed by 0 bases and J by 3 bases, leaving 14 bases between them. The CDR3 covers 16 residues. CDR3 bases: TGCGCCAGCAGCTTGGCCATCGGCACACTAACAGATACGCAGTATTTT. This translates into CASSLAIGTLTDTQYF. The full variable domain, rest sourced from reference TRBV5-1 and TRBJ2-3, is KAGVTQTPRYLIKTRGQQVTLSCSPISGHRSVSWYQQTPGQGLQFLFEYFSETQRNKGNFPGRFSGRQFSNSRSEMNVSTLELGDSALYLCASSLAIGTLTDTQYFGPGTRLTVL.

The chain is built from TRBV19 and TRBJ2-2; D is uncertain. The length of the CDR3 is 12 residues. Germline CDR1 reads LNHDA; CDR2 reads SQIVND (reference sequence). Trimming left V 11 bases short and J 3 bases short, with 10 bases between. The CDR3 nucleotides read TGTGCCGTGCTAGTTTACACCGGGGAGCTGTTTTTT. Translation: CAVLVYTGELFF.

This chain links TRBV19 with TRBJ1-5; a possible D gene is TRBD1 (5 bases). CDR1 and CDR2 (germline): LNHDA, SQIVND (reference sequence). The CDR3 is 14 amino acids. Trimming shortened V by 3 bases and J by 2 bases, and 8 bases separated the two germline ends. Written as DNA, the CDR3 is TGTGCCAGTAGTATTACGGGACGCAATCAGCCCCAGCATTTT. Protein: CASSITGRNQPQHF.

The chain links TRBV10-3 to TRBJ2-5, with D maybe TRBD2 (5 bases). Germline values: CDR1 ENHRY, CDR2 SYGVKD. Trimming left V 2 bases short and J 5 bases short, with 18 bases between. This CDR3 has 16 residues. DNA for the CDR3: TGTGCCATCAGTGAGCCCGCTGGGAGCGTTCGGGAGACCCAGTACTTC. It yields the protein CAISEPAGSVRETQYF.

The chain links TRBV7-9 to TRBJ2-5, with 12 positions matching TRBD1. The V gene's germline CDR1 is SEHNR and CDR2 FQNEAQ (reference sequence). The junction had 14 bases not matched to a gene; V was cut back by 5 bases and J by 4 bases. CDR3 length: 18 residues. Written as DNA, the CDR3 is TGTGCCAGCAGCCCATACCGGGACAGGGGGCTCATGGGAGAGACCCAGTACTTC. Its protein is CASSPYRDRGLMGETQYF.

This chain uses TRBV25-1 with TRBJ2-5; TRBD2 is a possible D gene (5 bases). There are 18 residues in the CDR3. V gave up 5 bases and J gave up 3 bases, with 25 bases separating them. Looked up from germline, CDR1 is MGHDK and CDR2 is SYGVNS. The CDR3 sequence is CASSYNLGPSGREETQYF. The CDR3 DNA sequence: TGTGCCAGCAGTTACAACCTCGGCCCCAGCGGTCGAGAAGAGACCCAGTACTTC.

This clone has a single count. The rearrangement uses TRBV6-5 and TRBJ2-5; D may correspond to TRBD1 or TRBD2 (6 bases each). Germline assignment: CDR1 MNHEY and CDR2 SVGAGI. The CDR3 is 15 residues long. Trimming took 4 bases from V and 5 from J, leaving 17 bases between them. CDR3 loop: CASSLNPRGEETQYF. CDR3 DNA: TGTGCCAGCAGTTTAAACCCGAGGGGGGAGGAGACCCAGTACTTC.

V gene TRBV7-7 combines with J gene TRBJ2-5, with TRBD2 identical over 7 bases. The assigned J gene may be wrong: the sequence end matches TRBJ2-7 better. The CDR3 loop spans 13 amino acids. The V gene's germline CDR1 is SSHAT and CDR2 FNYEAQ (reference sequence). The CDR3 reads CASSRGLAYEQYF. Written as DNA, the CDR3 is TGTGCCAGCAGTCGTGGACTAGCCTACGAGCAGTACTTC.

The chain uses TRBV5-4 and TRBJ1-5, with D unresolved. From germline, CDR1 is SGHNT and CDR2 YYREEE (reference sequence). With 4 bases removed from V and 3 bases from J, the gap between germline ends came to 14 bases. CDR3 length: 15 residues. The CDR3 region has the DNA TGTGCCAGCAGCGATGGGCCCTTGGTCAATCAGCCCCAGCATTTT. This encodes CASSDGPLVNQPQHF.

The chain couples TRBV7-9 to TRBJ2-1; 9 bases fit TRBD2. The germline V gene has CDR1 SEHNR and CDR2 FQNEAQ (reference sequence). The CDR3 sequence is 18 residues long. V shed 5 bases, J shed 4 bases, and the junction held 15 bases outside the gene matches. This chain's CDR3 is CASSLLPGLAEKYNEQFF. CDR3 nucleotide sequence: TGTGCCAGCAGCCTACTACCGGGACTAGCCGAGAAGTACAATGAGCAGTTCTTC.

The CDR3 loop reads CASSLHGTSGIEQYF. CDR3 nucleotides: TGTGCCAGCAGCTTACATGGGACTAGCGGCATCGAGCAGTACTTC. The V call is TRBV7-2, the J call TRBJ2-5; 11 nucleotides match TRBD2. The DNA matches TRBJ2-7 better at its end, which makes the J call doubtful. CDR1 is SGHTA and CDR2 is FQGNSA in the germline V gene. The CDR3 sequence is 15 residues long.

The J gene is TRBJ1-1, the V gene TRBV6-6; 10 bases agree with TRBD1. The CDR3 runs to 16 residues. The germline V gene encodes CDR1 MNHNY and CDR2 SVGAGI (reference sequence). Unmatched junction bases numbered 7, after V lost 6 bases and J lost 0 bases. CDR3 loop: CASSQTGTGVNTEAFF. CDR3 sequence (DNA): TGTGCCAGCAGCCAAACCGGGACAGGGGTGAACACTGAAGCTTTCTTT.

J is TRBJ2-3 and V is TRBV19; D is ambiguous. The CDR3 contains 14 residues. In germline, CDR1 is LNHDA, CDR2 SQIVND (reference sequence). V lost 3 bases and J lost 3, with 10 bases in between. The CDR3 region is CASSIAANTDTQYF. CDR3 bases: TGTGCCAGTAGTATTGCAGCGAATACAGATACGCAGTATTTT.

The rearrangement joins TRBV4-2 to TRBJ2-7; 14 bases are a match to TRBD2. Germline CDR1 LGHNA, CDR2 YNFKEQ. With V trimmed by 4 bases and J by 6 bases, 11 bases remained unmatched. CDR3 length: 17 residues. CDR3 sequence reads: CASSPGLAGVSGREQYF. For the CDR3, the DNA is TGTGCCAGCAGCCCGGGACTAGCGGGAGTAAGTGGACGCGAGCAGTACTTC.

V is TRBV11-2 and J is TRBJ1-1; perhaps TRBD1 as D (5 bases). V gave up 7 bases and J gave up 5 bases, with 14 bases separating them. The germline CDR1 and CDR2 sequences are SGHAT and FQNNGV. This CDR3 is built from 13 residues. The DNA of the CDR3 is TGTGCCAGCACCCCGGGGGGATGGACTGAAGCTTTCTTT. It codes for CASTPGGWTEAFF.

The chain has TRBV11-1 and TRBJ2-1; 8 nucleotides match TRBD2. The CDR3 consists of 16 residues. The germline V gene encodes CDR1 SGHAT and CDR2 FQDESV (reference sequence). The junction had 8 bases not matched to a gene; V was cut back by 5 bases and J by 2 bases. The CDR3 coding sequence is TGTGCCAGCAGCCTTAGGGAGCGGGGGCCCTACAATGAGCAGTTCTTC. Translating it yields CASSLRERGPYNEQFF.

The chain recombines TRBV4-2 with TRBJ2-7; TRBD2 aligns across 10 bases. Germline V gene sequence: CDR1 LGHNA, CDR2 YNFKEQ. The CDR3 runs to 21 residues. V lost 4 bases to trimming and J lost 6 bases; unmatched junction nucleotides: 27. The chain's CDR3 is CASSPEWTPPSGRGASREQYF. The DNA for the CDR3 is TGTGCCAGCAGCCCCGAGTGGACCCCCCCTAGCGGGAGAGGGGCCTCGCGCGAGCAGTACTTC.